This T cell receptor beta chain emerged from a study of T cell responses to AZD1222 COVID-19 vaccine. General study results and limits: No repertoire was sampled before or during the peak T cell response, only after it.

Method: immunoSEQ multiplex PCR; TCRdb's copy keeps in-frame clones and lacks some. In the table there are 100,000 to 150,000 clones, around 85% of which are singletons. Second doses were pooled across both intervals (about 4 or about 12 weeks). Germline V gene sequence: CDR1 SGHNT, CDR2 YYREEE (reference sequence). This CDR3 is 16 amino acids long. Losses at the gene ends were 0 bases for V and 5 bases for J; bases not matched to a gene: 4. With respect to this clone: Its antigen is undetermined.

The sample in question was peripheral blood, obtained 28 days after the second AZD1222 dose. This sequence joins TRBV5-4 and TRBJ2-5; 13 nucleotides align to TRBD2. The TCR was taken from an adult who received the AZD1222 COVID-19 vaccine. Here the CDR3 reads CASSLGTSGGEETQYF. The CDR3 DNA reads TGTGCCAGCAGCTTGGGGACTAGCGGGGGTGAGGAGACCCAGTACTTC. The variable domain in full, completed from reference TRBV5-4 and TRBJ2-5, reads ETGVTQSPTHLIKTRGQQVTLRCSSQSGHNTVSWYQQALGQGPQFIFQYYREEENGRGNFPPRFSGLQFPNYSSELNVNALELDDSALYLCASSLGTSGGEETQYFGPGTRLLVL.